This T cell receptor (beta chain) was sequenced during a study of blood T cell repertoires in COVID-19. Looking at the study overall: T cells, B-cell-depleted T cells, or PBMCs supplied cDNA or gDNA.

This study enrolled people aged 18 to 89 from approximately 25 US geographic areas. Participants had their cohort set by participant-reported clinical history. In Cohort 3, a recovered donor had either two negative PCRs, clearance, or symptom resolution. The CDR3 is 15 amino acids. J lost 3 bases, V lost 5 bases, and 6 bases had no gene match. Germline loops: CDR1 SEHNR, CDR2 FQNEAQ (reference sequence). TCRdb's table, derived via immunoSEQ multiplex PCR, lists solely in-frame clones and lacks some. The top ten hold about 1.2% of the sample, which has roughly 200,000 clones, around 89% seen once. The sample comprised PBMCs or T cells enriched from blood (not recorded which). The rearrangement uses TRBV7-9 and TRBJ2-2; 7 nucleotides align to TRBD1. This sequence was found in a man aged 25-45 years who had recovered from COVID-19. The CDR3, as DNA: TGTGCCAGCAGCCCGACAGGGCGGTACACCGGGGAGCTGTTTTTT. Translation gives CASSPTGRYTGELFF.